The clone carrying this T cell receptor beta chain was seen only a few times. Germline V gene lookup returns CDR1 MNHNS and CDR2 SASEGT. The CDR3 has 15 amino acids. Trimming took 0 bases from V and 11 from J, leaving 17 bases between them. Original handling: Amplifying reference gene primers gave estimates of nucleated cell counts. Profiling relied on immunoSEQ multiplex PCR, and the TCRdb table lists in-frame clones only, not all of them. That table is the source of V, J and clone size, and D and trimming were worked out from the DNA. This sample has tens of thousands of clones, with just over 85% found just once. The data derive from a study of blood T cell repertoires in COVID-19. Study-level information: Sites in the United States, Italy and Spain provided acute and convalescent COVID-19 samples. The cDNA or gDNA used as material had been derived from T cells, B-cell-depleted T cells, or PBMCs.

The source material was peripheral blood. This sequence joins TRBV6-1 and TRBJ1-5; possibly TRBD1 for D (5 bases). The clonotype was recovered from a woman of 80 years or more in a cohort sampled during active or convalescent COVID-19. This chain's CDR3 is CASSEAGRSTEAQHF. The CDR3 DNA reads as TGTGCCAGCAGTGAAGCGGGCAGGTCGACAGAGGCCCAGCATTTT.